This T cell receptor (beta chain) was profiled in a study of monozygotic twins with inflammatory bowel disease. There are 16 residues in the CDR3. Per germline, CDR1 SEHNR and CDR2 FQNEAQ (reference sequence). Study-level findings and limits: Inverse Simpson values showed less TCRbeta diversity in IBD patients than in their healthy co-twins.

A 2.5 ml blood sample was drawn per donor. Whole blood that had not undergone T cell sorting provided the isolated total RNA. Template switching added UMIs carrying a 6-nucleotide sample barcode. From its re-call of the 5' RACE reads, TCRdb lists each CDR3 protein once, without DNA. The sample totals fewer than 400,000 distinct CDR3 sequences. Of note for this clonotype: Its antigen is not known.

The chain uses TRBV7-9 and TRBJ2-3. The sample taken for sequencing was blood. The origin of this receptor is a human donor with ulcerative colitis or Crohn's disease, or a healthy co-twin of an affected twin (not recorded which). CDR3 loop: CASSLSLAARTDTQYF.